This TCR beta chain was obtained from a study of OX40 agonist ivuxolimab in advanced cancers. Study-level findings and limits: Blood T cells, both CD4+ and CD8+, expanded clonally by week 6 at 0.1 to 3.0 mg/kg.

Method: immunoSEQ multiplex PCR; TCRdb's copy keeps in-frame clones and lacks some. Among 90,000 to 100,000 clones, roughly 88% were seen once, and the ten largest hold 3% to 4.5%. Trimming stripped 0 bases from V and 0 bases from J, with 8 bases between. Germline V lookup: CDR1 SGHRS, CDR2 YFSETQ. CDR3 length: 15 residues. In its sample, this clone was seen a few times. Its antigen remains unknown. This CDR3 is also generated by other DNA sequences in the sample. The chain is built from TRBV5-1 and TRBJ2-3; D ambiguous. This sequence originates from an adult with an advanced solid tumor such as melanoma, head and neck, liver or kidney cancer. The sample in question was CD4+ or CD8+ T cells sorted from blood, obtained in a trial of the OX40 agonist ivuxolimab. The CDR3 loop reads CASSLDSPSTDTQYF. CDR3 coding DNA: TGCGCCAGCAGCTTGGATAGCCCTAGCACAGATACGCAGTATTTT.